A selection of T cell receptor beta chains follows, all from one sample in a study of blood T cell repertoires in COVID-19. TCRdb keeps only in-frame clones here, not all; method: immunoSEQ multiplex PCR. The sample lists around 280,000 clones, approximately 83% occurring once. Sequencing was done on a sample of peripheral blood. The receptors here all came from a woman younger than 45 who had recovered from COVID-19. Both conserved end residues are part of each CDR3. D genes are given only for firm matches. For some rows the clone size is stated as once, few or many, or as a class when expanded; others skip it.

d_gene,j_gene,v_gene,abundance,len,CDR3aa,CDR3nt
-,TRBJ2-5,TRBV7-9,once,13,CASSFSFQETQYF,TGTGCCAGCAGCTTTAGTTTCCAAGAGACCCAGTACTTC
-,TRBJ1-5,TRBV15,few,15,CATSRDLRGYQPQHF,TGTGCCACCAGCAGAGATTTAAGGGGGTATCAGCCCCAGCATTTT
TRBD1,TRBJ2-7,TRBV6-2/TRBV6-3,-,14,CASSYNRGMYEQYF,TGTGCCAGCAGTTACAACAGGGGAATGTACGAGCAGTACTTC
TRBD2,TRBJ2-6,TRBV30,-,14,CAWRGLTGANVLTF,TGTGCCTGGAGGGGACTAACTGGGGCCAACGTCCTGACTTTC
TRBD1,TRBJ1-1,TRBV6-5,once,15,CASRGATGGNTEAFF,TGTGCCAGCAGAGGGGCGACAGGGGGGAACACTGAAGCTTTCTTT
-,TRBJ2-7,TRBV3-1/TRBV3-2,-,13,CASSQGPNYEQYF,TGTGCCAGCAGCCAAGGGCCAAACTACGAGCAGTACTTC
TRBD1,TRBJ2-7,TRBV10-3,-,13,CAVQGAEVDEQYF,TGTGCCGTACAGGGGGCAGAAGTCGACGAGCAGTACTTC
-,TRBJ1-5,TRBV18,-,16,CASSRGGADRDQPQHF,TGTGCCAGCTCCCGCGGGGGGGCTGACCGTGATCAGCCCCAGCATTTT
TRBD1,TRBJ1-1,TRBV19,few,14,CASGPQGIPTEAFF,TGTGCCAGTGGGCCACAGGGGATCCCCACTGAAGCTTTCTTT
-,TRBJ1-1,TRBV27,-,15,CASSLHAGANTEAFF,TGTGCCAGCAGCCTTCACGCGGGGGCGAACACTGAAGCTTTCTTT
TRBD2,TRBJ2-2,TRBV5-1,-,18,CARRDAGLAGVGTGELFF,TGCGCCAGACGGGACGCCGGACTAGCGGGAGTGGGAACCGGGGAGCTGTTTTTT
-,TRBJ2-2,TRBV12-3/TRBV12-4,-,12,CASRRTTGELFF,TGTGCCAGCAGACGGACAACCGGGGAGCTGTTTTTT
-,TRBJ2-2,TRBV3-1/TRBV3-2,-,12,CASSRDPGELFF,TGTGCCAGTTCTCGGGATCCCGGGGAGCTGTTTTTT
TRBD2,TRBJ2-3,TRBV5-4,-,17,CASSSKKRDPRVDTQYF,TGTGCCAGCAGCTCTAAAAAGCGGGACCCACGGGTAGATACGCAGTATTTT
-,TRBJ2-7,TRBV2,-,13,CASSDRSSYEQYF,TGTGCCAGCAGTGACCGTAGCTCCTACGAGCAGTACTTC
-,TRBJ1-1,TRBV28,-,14,CASSPPRGNTEAFF,TGTGCCAGCAGTCCCCCGCGGGGGAACACTGAAGCTTTCTTT
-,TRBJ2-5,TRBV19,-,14,CASSDRLPAETQYF,TGTGCCAGTAGTGACCGACTACCGGCGGAGACCCAGTACTTC
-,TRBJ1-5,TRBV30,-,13,CAWASSGDQPQHF,TGTGCCTGGGCATCGTCAGGGGATCAGCCCCAGCATTTT
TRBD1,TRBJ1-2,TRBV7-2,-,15,CASSLGQGASYGYTF,TGTGCCAGCAGCTTAGGTCAGGGGGCGTCCTATGGCTACACCTTC
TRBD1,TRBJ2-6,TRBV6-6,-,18,CASSLSGTGSSGANVLTF,TGTGCCAGCAGTCTATCCGGGACAGGGAGCTCTGGGGCCAACGTCCTGACTTTC
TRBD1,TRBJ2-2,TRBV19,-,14,CASTTTGGSGELFF,TGTGCCAGTACCACGACAGGGGGCAGCGGGGAGCTGTTTTTT
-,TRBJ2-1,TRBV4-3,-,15,CASSESGAPTNEQFF,TGCGCCAGCAGTGAGTCAGGGGCTCCCACTAATGAGCAGTTCTTC
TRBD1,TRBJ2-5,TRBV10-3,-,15,CAISESTGGRETQYF,TGTGCCATCAGTGAGTCAACAGGGGGCCGAGAGACCCAGTACTTC
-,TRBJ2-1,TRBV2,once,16,CASPGGAGVGYNEQFF,TGTGCCAGCCCCGGGGGTGCCGGAGTAGGGTACAATGAGCAGTTCTTC
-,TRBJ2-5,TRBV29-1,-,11,CSADSQETQYF,TGCAGCGCGGACAGTCAAGAGACCCAGTACTTC
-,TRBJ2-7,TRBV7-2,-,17,CASSLKGSGVPEYEQYF,TGTGCCAGCAGCTTAAAGGGGTCGGGAGTTCCGGAATACGAGCAGTACTTC
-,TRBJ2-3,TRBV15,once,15,CATSTYLTATDTQYF,TGTGCCACCAGCACCTATTTGACAGCCACAGATACGCAGTATTTT
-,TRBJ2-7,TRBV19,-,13,CASTPQGLAEQYF,TGTGCCAGTACGCCCCAGGGCCTTGCCGAGCAGTACTTC
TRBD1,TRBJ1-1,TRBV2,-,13,CASTRTGLTEAFF,TGTGCCAGCACTAGGACAGGGCTCACTGAAGCTTTCTTT
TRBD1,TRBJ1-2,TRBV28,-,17,CASRPPGTGATSYGYTF,TGTGCCAGCAGACCACCCGGGACAGGGGCAACCTCCTATGGCTACACCTTC
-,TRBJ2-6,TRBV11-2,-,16,CASSSPGSPGANVLTF,TGTGCCAGCAGCTCCCCGGGGTCCCCTGGGGCCAACGTCCTGACTTTC
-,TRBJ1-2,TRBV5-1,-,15,CASSPRSRTDYGYTF,TGCGCCAGCAGCCCAAGATCCAGGACAGACTATGGCTACACCTTC
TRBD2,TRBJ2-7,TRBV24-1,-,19,CATPPLTSGSHRPDYEQYF,TGTGCCACCCCCCCCCTGACTAGCGGTTCACATAGACCAGACTACGAGCAGTACTTC
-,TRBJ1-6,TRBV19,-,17,CASSTRDQGGYNSPLHF,TGTGCCAGTAGTACCCGAGACCAGGGAGGCTATAATTCACCCCTCCACTTT
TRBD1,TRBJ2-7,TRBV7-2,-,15,CASSLVGTGGYEQYF,TGTGCCAGCAGCTTAGTCGGAACAGGGGGCTACGAGCAGTACTTC
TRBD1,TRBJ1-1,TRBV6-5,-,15,CASSYEPGGNTEAFF,TGTGCCAGCAGTTACGAGCCAGGGGGTAACACTGAAGCTTTCTTT
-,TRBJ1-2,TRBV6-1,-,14,CASSEGNRDSGYTF,TGTGCCAGCAGTGAAGGGAATCGGGATTCGGGCTACACCTTC
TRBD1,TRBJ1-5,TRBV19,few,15,CASSIGGQGGQPQHF,TGTGCCAGTAGTATAGGTGGACAGGGAGGCCAGCCCCAGCATTTT
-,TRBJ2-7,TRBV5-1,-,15,CASSLGDSSSYEQYF,TGCGCCAGCAGCTTGGGAGACTCTTCCTCCTACGAGCAGTACTTC
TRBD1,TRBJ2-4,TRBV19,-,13,CASSLQGADIQYF,TGTGCCAGTAGTCTCCAGGGGGCGGACATTCAGTACTTC
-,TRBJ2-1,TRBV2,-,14,CASAGDGSYNEQFF,TGTGCCAGCGCCGGAGATGGGTCCTACAATGAGCAGTTCTTC
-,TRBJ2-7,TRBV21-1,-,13,CASSPRGGIGQYF,TGTGCCAGCAGCCCTAGGGGGGGGATAGGGCAGTACTTC
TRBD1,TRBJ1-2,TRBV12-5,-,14,CASVLDRGNYGYTF,TGTGCTAGTGTCTTGGACAGGGGCAACTATGGCTACACCTTC
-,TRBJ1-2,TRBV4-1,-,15,CASSQAQPINYGYTF,TGCGCCAGCAGCCAAGCACAGCCGATTAACTATGGCTACACCTTC
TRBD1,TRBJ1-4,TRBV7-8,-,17,CASSFRPRGQGALLLFF,TGTGCCAGCAGCTTTAGGCCCCGGGGACAGGGGGCGCTACTACTGTTTTTT
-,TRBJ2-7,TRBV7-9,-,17,CASSLGSAAPDDREQYF,TGTGCCAGCAGCTTAGGGAGTGCGGCTCCCGACGATCGAGAGCAGTACTTC
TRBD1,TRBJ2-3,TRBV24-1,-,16,CATSGQGRGRTDTQYF,TGTGCCACCAGTGGACAGGGTCGGGGTCGGACAGATACGCAGTATTTT
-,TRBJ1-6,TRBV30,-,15,CAWSVEQFPESALHF,TGTGCCTGGAGTGTAGAACAGTTCCCCGAAAGTGCCCTCCACTTT
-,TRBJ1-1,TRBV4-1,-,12,CASSQSAKGAFF,TGCGCCAGCAGCCAATCCGCTAAGGGGGCTTTCTTT
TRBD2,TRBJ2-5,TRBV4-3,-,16,CASSRSAGGGLETQYF,TGCGCCAGCAGCCGGTCGGCGGGAGGGGGGTTGGAGACCCAGTACTTC
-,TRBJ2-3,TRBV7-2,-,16,CASSFLSGSSTDTQYF,TGTGCCAGCAGCTTCCTTAGCGGATCTAGCACAGATACGCAGTATTTT
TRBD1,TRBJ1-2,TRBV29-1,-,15,CSVENRGVTNYGYTF,TGCAGCGTTGAGAACAGGGGAGTGACAAACTATGGCTACACCTTC
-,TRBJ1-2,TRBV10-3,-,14,CAINELGTASSYTF,TGTGCCATCAACGAACTAGGGACTGCCTCGAGCTACACCTTC
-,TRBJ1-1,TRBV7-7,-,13,CASSFGENTEAFF,TGTGCTAGCAGCTTCGGGGAGAACACTGAAGCTTTCTTT